This T cell receptor beta chain was obtained from a study of beta chain features in type 1 diabetes. In the study overall: All samples yielded some 110 million examined sorted cells. Study-level findings and limits: TCRB repertoires of naive, central memory and Treg cells appeared more similar among patients than among healthy donors. All four CD4+ subsets of Type 1 diabetes patients contained TCRB CDR3s that were moderately but significantly shorter. A definitive answer on HLA type influencing TCRB rearrangement was not reached here.

To note about this clone: Its specificity is unknown.

Investigators reverse transcribed all isolated RNA, so they sequenced expressed TCRB transcripts. This table comes from immunoSEQ multiplex PCR, and its TCRdb copy is limited to in-frame clones, with some not included. Altogether nearly 350,000 clones are present, around 9.7% being singletons, with the ten largest covering over 0.95%. On average, the one heparinised blood draw given by each donor was about 116 mL. The germline V and J ends were trimmed by 4 bases and 8 bases, with 14 bases remaining between them. CDR3 size: 14 residues. Germline assignment: CDR1 MDHEN and CDR2 SYDVKM. Sequencing was performed on central memory CD4+ T cells from blood. The receptor was isolated from a man in his thirties or forties with type 1 diabetes. The V gene is TRBV28, the J gene TRBJ1-4; D is unclear. CDR3 protein: CASSYPRRGEKLFF. In nucleotides, the CDR3 is TGTGCCAGCAGTTACCCTAGACGGGGAGAAAAACTGTTTTTT.